The 20 T cell receptor beta chains below were found in one sample sequenced in a study of T cells in tuberculosis. The protocol was immunoSEQ multiplex PCR, while the TCRdb copy is restricted to in-frame clones and leaves out a portion. The sample holds about 41,000 clones, 95% seen once. Sequencing was done on a sample of PBMCs. Source of these receptors: a donor aged 10-29 years with latent tuberculosis or without tuberculosis infection.

This clone is a singleton in its sample. V is TRBV6-1 and J is TRBJ1-1; D gene ambiguous. Germline V gene sequence: CDR1 MNHNS, CDR2 SASEGT. V lost 5 bases and J 2 bases, leaving 15 bases between the germline ends. The CDR3 runs 15 residues. The DNA of the CDR3 is TGTGCCAGCAGTCCCACCCTCGTGGGCAACACTGAAGCTTTCTTT. It encodes CASSPTLVGNTEAFF.

This chain uses TRBV9 with TRBJ1-1; weak D call: TRBD1 (6 bases). The V gene lost 5 bases and the J gene lost 4 bases, with 12 bases spanning the gap. The germline V gene encodes CDR1 SGDLS and CDR2 YYNGEE. This CDR3 region has 13 residues. The CDR3: CASRPQGRTEAFF. DNA of the CDR3: TGTGCCAGCAGGCCACAGGGACGCACTGAAGCTTTCTTT.

The V and J genes are TRBV19 and TRBJ2-5; perhaps TRBD1 as D (5 bases). Between the trimmed V and J ends, which lost 8 bases and 3 bases, there was a span of 13 bases. The CDR3 length is 13 residues. Germline CDR1 is LNHDA and CDR2 is SQIVND (reference sequence). CDR3 bases: TGTGCCAGTGGGTTTGACAGAGAAGAGACCCAGTACTTC. Amino acids: CASGFDREETQYF.

This clone was seen once. The chain employs TRBV7-9 and TRBJ1-1, with no clear D. Deletions cut 4 bases from V and 0 bases from J, with 18 bases between. Looked up from germline, CDR1 is SEHNR and CDR2 is FQNEAQ (reference sequence). The CDR3 has 17 residues. Here the CDR3 reads CASSSPSGFGLNTEAFF. In DNA form, the CDR3 reads TGTGCCAGCAGCTCCCCTAGCGGATTCGGTCTGAACACTGAAGCTTTCTTT.

The chain joins TRBV9 to TRBJ1-3; no clear D. Germline-derived CDR1 and CDR2 are SGDLS and YYNGEE. There are 11 residues in the CDR3. V was trimmed by 6 bases and J by 4 bases, leaving 5 bases between them. The CDR3 DNA follows: TGTGCCAGCACAGGAGGAAACACCATATATTTT. It specifies CASTGGNTIYF.

CDR3 coding DNA: TGTGCCAGCAGCCAAGATCAGGGGGGAAACACTGAAGCTTTCTTT. It specifies CASSQDQGGNTEAFF. V is TRBV4-2 and J is TRBJ1-1; 7 nucleotides agree with TRBD1. Unmatched junction bases numbered 3, after V lost 0 bases and J lost 2 bases. CDR1 is LGHNA, CDR2 YNFKEQ, per germline. The CDR3 consists of 15 residues.

V and J are TRBV5-1 and TRBJ2-2; 12 nucleotides match TRBD1. CDR1 is SGHRS, CDR2 YFSETQ, per germline. This CDR3 spans 18 amino acids. V trimming: 4 bases; J trimming: 5 bases; junction bases outside the gene matches: 12. CDR3 sequence: CASSLIPGTGGRTGELFF. For the CDR3, the DNA is TGCGCCAGCAGCCTGATTCCCGGGACAGGGGGCAGGACCGGGGAGCTGTTTTTT.

This rearrangement joins TRBV27 to TRBJ1-1; no clear D. CDR1 MNHEY and CDR2 SMNVEV come from the germline V gene (reference sequence). The CDR3 spans 14 residues. Trimming left V 3 bases short and J 1 base short, with 9 bases between. This chain's CDR3 is CASSFEGPNTEAFF. The CDR3, as DNA: TGTGCCAGCAGTTTTGAGGGCCCGAACACTGAAGCTTTCTTT.

This chain links TRBV15 with TRBJ1-6; D remains unclear. Trimming cost V 1 base and J 7 bases, with 11 bases left between them. This CDR3 has 15 amino acids. Germline values: CDR1 LNHNV, CDR2 YYDKDF (reference sequence). CDR3 DNA: TGTGCCACCAGCAGAGGGACGGGGATAAATTCACCCCTCCACTTT. Protein product: CATSRGTGINSPLHF.

The chain combines TRBV6-5 with TRBJ2-6; possibly TRBD1 for D (5 bases). Trimming took off 2 bases at V and 2 bases at J, with 10 bases between the two ends. Germline CDR1 is MNHEY and CDR2 is SVGAGI. The length of the CDR3 is 16 residues. The CDR3 protein is CASSYSRGTGANVLTF. For the CDR3, the DNA is TGTGCCAGCAGTTACAGTAGGGGTACTGGGGCCAACGTCCTGACTTTC.

This chain links TRBV28 with TRBJ2-1, with 8 bases matching TRBD2. The length of the CDR3 is 15 residues. Germline assignment: CDR1 MDHEN and CDR2 SYDVKM. Germline trimming cut 8 bases from V and 4 bases from J; bases unmatched to any gene: 10. As DNA, the CDR3 is TGTGCCAGCCGTTCCAGCGGGGGTCCTTACAATGAGCAGTTCTTC. Protein: CASRSSGGPYNEQFF.

The chain is built from TRBV6-5 and TRBJ1-2; D might be TRBD1 (6 bases). The CDR3 is 12 residues long. Germline assignment: CDR1 MNHEY and CDR2 SVGAGI. V dropped 10 bases and J dropped 6 bases, with 15 bases sitting between them. The CDR3 loop reads CAIGGGEHGYTF. CDR3 nucleotide sequence: TGTGCCATAGGGGGGGGCGAACATGGCTACACCTTC.

This sequence joins TRBV6-1 and TRBJ1-2; TRBD1 matches 9 bases. Germline V gene sequence: CDR1 MNHNS, CDR2 SASEGT. CDR3 length equals 13 residues. V shed 5 bases and J 8 bases; nucleotides not matched to a gene: 6. DNA of the CDR3: TGTGCCAGCAGTTCGGGACAGGGAAAAGGCTACACCTTC. Translated: CASSSGQGKGYTF.

This rearrangement joins TRBV5-1 to TRBJ1-2; TRBD1 agrees at 7 bases. Germline V gene sequence: CDR1 SGHRS, CDR2 YFSETQ. The V segment lost 1 base and the J segment 4 bases; nucleotides outside the gene matches: 10. The CDR3 contains 16 residues. This CDR3 is CASSLSISGQVYGYTF. The CDR3 region has the DNA TGCGCCAGCAGCTTGTCAATTTCCGGACAGGTCTATGGCTACACCTTC.

The chain is built from TRBV7-9 and TRBJ1-2; 8 nucleotides agree with TRBD1. The CDR3 covers 17 residues. Germline loops: CDR1 SEHNR, CDR2 FQNEAQ (reference sequence). J lost 5 bases, V lost 1 base, and 12 bases had no gene match. CDR3 bases: TGTGCCAGCAGCTTAGAGGCCAGGGGGCGGAAGAAGTATGGCTACACCTTC. It translates to CASSLEARGRKKYGYTF.

The chain carries TRBV27 and TRBJ2-7; tentative D call: TRBD2 (7 bases). The CDR3 covers 14 residues. Germline V gene sequence: CDR1 MNHEY, CDR2 SMNVEV (reference sequence). The germline V and J ends were trimmed by 2 bases and 4 bases, with 12 bases remaining between them. CDR3 sequence reads: CASSLRRGLYEQYF. The CDR3 DNA reads as TGTGCCAGCAGTTTAAGGCGGGGGCTGTACGAGCAGTACTTC.

CDR3 sequence (DNA): TGTGCCAGCAGCCATTTCAGCGGGGGGATATACAATGAGCAGTTCTTC. Protein product: CASSHFSGGIYNEQFF. The chain carries TRBV27 and TRBJ2-1, with 9 bases aligning to TRBD2. The V segment lost 6 bases and the J segment 4 bases; nucleotides outside the gene matches: 10. CDR3 length: 16 residues. CDR1 and CDR2 from the germline V gene are MNHEY and SMNVEV (reference sequence).

J is TRBJ2-2 and V is TRBV25-1; the D gene is possibly TRBD2 (7 bases). The CDR3 is 13 amino acids. Trimming removed 1 base at V and 9 bases at J, with 9 bases between. Germline CDR1 reads MGHDK; CDR2 reads SYGVNS. The DNA of the CDR3 is TGTGCCAGCAGTGAATCGGGGGGCAGGGAGCTGTTTTTT. Its translation is CASSESGGRELFF. Drawing the rest from reference TRBV25-1 and TRBJ2-2, the complete variable domain is EADIYQTPRYLVIGTGKKITLECSQTMGHDKMYWYQQDPGMELHLIHYSYGVNSTEKGDLSSESTVSRIRTEHFPLTLESARPSHTSQYLCASSESGGRELFFGEGSRLTVL.

This clone was detected only once. This chain uses TRBV18 with TRBJ2-7; D ambiguous. V was clipped by 0 bases and J by 0 bases, with 6 bases between them. This CDR3 region has 14 residues. Per germline, CDR1 KGHSH and CDR2 LQKENI. Here the CDR3 DNA reads TGTGCCAGCTCACCACCAGCCAACTCCTACGAGCAGTACTTC. This gives the protein CASSPPANSYEQYF.

The chain has TRBV2 and TRBJ1-1, with 7 bases that match TRBD1. The CDR3 extends over 14 amino acids. The germline V gene has CDR1 SNHLY and CDR2 FYNNEI. With V trimmed by 6 bases and J by 6 bases, 10 bases remained unmatched. The CDR3: CASSLQGFGAEAFF. In DNA, the CDR3 is TGTGCCAGCAGCCTACAGGGGTTTGGCGCTGAAGCTTTCTTT.